This T cell receptor beta chain comes out of a study of blood T cell repertoires in COVID-19. The length of the CDR3 is 17 residues. Per the germline V gene, CDR1 is LNHDA and CDR2 is SQIVND (reference sequence). V dropped 0 bases and J dropped 2; count of bases not matched to a gene: 8. Data came from immunoSEQ multiplex PCR; TCRdb stores just in-frame clones and leaves some out. Seen here are around 290,000 clones, more than 85% observed once, and the top ten hold approximately 4.2%. The V and J genes are TRBV19 and TRBJ2-7, with 9 bases identical to TRBD1. The sequence was collected from a man aged 35 to 55 with acute or convalescent COVID-19. Source material: peripheral blood. CDR3 loop: CASSIDLRTGATYEQYF. The CDR3 nucleotides read TGTGCCAGTAGTATAGATCTGAGGACAGGGGCAACCTACGAGCAGTACTTC.